The 14 T cell receptor beta chains presented below share a single source sample, sequenced in a study of blood T cells in healthy people across ages. A second PCR of about 6 to 11 cycles used a sample-barcoded 5' primer and a J-beta primer mix. TCRdb fed the 5' RACE reads into MiXCR, producing one record per CDR3 protein. The table has about 800,000 distinct CDR3 sequences, just under 25% seen once. The sample also formed part of further work on T cells of mothers and their children.

Sequenced input: blood. The receptors were gathered from a boy aged 5-17 years in good health.

This clonotype showed up just a few times. The chain links TRBV7-9 to TRBJ2-2, with D possibly being TRBD2 (5 bases). Germline CDR1 and CDR2: SEHNR and FQNEAQ (reference sequence). Trimming left V 5 bases short and J 13 bases short, with 23 bases between. The CDR3 has 15 residues. The CDR3 coding sequence is TGTGCCAGCAGCCCCGGGGTGGTCGCCGAGTTTGTGCTGTTTTTT. Its protein is CASSPGVVAEFVLFF.

V and J are TRBV9 and TRBJ1-2, with D tentatively TRBD1 (5 bases). Germline assignment: CDR1 SGDLS and CDR2 YYNGEE. The length of the CDR3 is 14 residues. The V end was cut by 0 bases, the J end by 6 bases, with 12 bases between. CDR3 residues: CASSVVSQGHGYTF. CDR3 in DNA: TGTGCCAGCAGCGTAGTGTCCCAGGGACATGGCTACACCTTC.

This clonotype was picked up one time. This rearrangement joins TRBV5-6 to TRBJ2-5; perhaps TRBD1 as D (6 bases). This CDR3 has 15 residues. Germline V gives CDR1 SGHDT, CDR2 YYEEEE. Trimming removed 1 base from V and 5 bases from J, with 15 bases in between. CDR3 in DNA: TGTGCCAGCAGCTTGCCGGGGACACCGGGGGAGACCCAGTACTTC. It translates to CASSLPGTPGETQYF.

This clonotype has only a few counts. The rearrangement joins TRBV28 to TRBJ2-7; D not certain. The CDR3 has 13 residues. Per the germline V gene, CDR1 is MDHEN and CDR2 is SYDVKM. This chain's CDR3 is CASMAENSYEQYF. The DNA for the CDR3 is TGTGCGTCGATGGCGGAGAATTCCTACGAGCAGTACTTC.

The chain links TRBV30 to TRBJ2-5, with D perhaps TRBD1 (6 bases). CDR3 length: 14 residues. Germline lookup yields CDR1 GTSNPN and CDR2 SVGIG (reference sequence). V lost 6 bases and J lost 2, with 16 bases in between. The CDR3 region is CACNLVQGQETQYF. In DNA, the CDR3 is TGTGCCTGTAATCTAGTTCAGGGGCAAGAGACCCAGTACTTC.

This clonotype showed up just a few times. The chain joins TRBV10-3 to TRBJ1-1; perhaps TRBD1 as D (6 bases). With 3 bases removed from V and 6 bases from J, the gap between germline ends came to 11 bases. The CDR3 spans 13 residues. The germline V gene has CDR1 ENHRY and CDR2 SYGVKD. This CDR3 reads CAISDIGGSEAFF. CDR3 DNA sequence: TGTGCCATCAGTGATATCGGGGGCTCTGAAGCTTTCTTT.

The gene calls are TRBV21-1 and TRBJ2-3; the D call TRBD2 from the table was never checked on the DNA. TRBV21-1 counts as a pseudogene. This CDR3 comprises 17 residues. This CDR3 reads CASPEVAAGGKTDTQYF. CDR3 sequence (DNA): TGTGCCAGCCCAGAGGTTGCAGCGGGAGGCAAGACAGATACGCAGTATTTT.

The rearrangement uses TRBV11-2 and TRBJ1-5, with D tentatively TRBD1 (6 bases). The germline V gene has CDR1 SGHAT and CDR2 FQNNGV. V was pared by 5 bases and J by 1 base, with 15 bases between. The CDR3 contains 16 residues. The CDR3 protein is CASSPGDGGSNQPQHF. The CDR3, as DNA: TGTGCCAGCAGCCCCGGGGACGGGGGCAGCAATCAGCCCCAGCATTTT.

In DNA form, the CDR3 reads TGCAGTGCTCCGACAGCTCCTAACTATGGCTACACCTTC. It is translated as CSAPTAPNYGYTF. The chain has TRBV20-1 and TRBJ1-2, with D possibly matching TRBD1 (5 bases). The CDR3 is 13 residues long. Germline V gene lookup returns CDR1 DFQATT and CDR2 SNEGSKA (reference sequence). V was shortened by 5 bases and J by 0 bases, with 10 bases between the two germline ends.

V gene TRBV7-2 combines with J gene TRBJ2-5, with D unresolved. The J call may be faulty, since TRBJ2-7 better matches the DNA end. The length of the CDR3 is 14 residues. Germline V gene lookup returns CDR1 SGHTA and CDR2 FQGNSA. CDR3 protein: CASSLFQRSYEQYF. CDR3 nucleotide sequence: TGTGCCAGCAGCTTATTCCAGAGGTCCTACGAGCAGTACTTC.

Details on this clonotype: A read error may produce the germline difference seen at one junction end. The chain combines TRBV6-5 with TRBJ1-6; D not certain. There are 18 residues in the CDR3. Per germline, CDR1 MNHEY and CDR2 SVGAGI. CDR3 loop: CACSYLGVRSSYNSPLHF. CDR3 DNA: TGTGCCTGCAGTTACCTGGGAGTTCGGAGCTCCTATAATTCACCCCTCCACTTT.

The gene calls are TRBV7-2 and TRBJ2-5, with 11 bases matching TRBD2. J gave up 4 bases and V 3 bases, and 16 bases lay outside the gene matches. This CDR3 comprises 19 residues. Germline values: CDR1 SGHTA, CDR2 FQGNSA. CDR3 DNA sequence: TGTGCCAGCAGCTTTAGCCTAGCGGGAGGTACCACTTCAGGAGAGACCCAGTACTTC. This gives the protein CASSFSLAGGTTSGETQYF. The complete variable domain, with remaining parts taken from reference TRBV7-2 and TRBJ2-5, reads GAGVSQSPSNKVTEKGKDVELRCDPISGHTALYWYRQSLGQGLEFLIYFQGNSAPDKSGLPSDRFSAERTGGSVSTLTIQRTQQEDSAVYLCASSFSLAGGTTSGETQYFGPGTRLLVL.

The genes are TRBV29-1 and TRBJ2-1; D gene uncertain. Germline CDR1 reads SQVTM; CDR2 reads ANQGSEA. Trimming took 1 base from V and 0 from J, leaving 10 bases between them. This CDR3 contains 15 residues. This CDR3 reads CSVEGRTSSYNEQFF. The CDR3, as DNA: TGCAGCGTTGAAGGTCGTACGAGCTCCTACAATGAGCAGTTCTTC.

The chain recombines TRBV29-1 with TRBJ2-1, with D unclear. V lost 6 bases and J lost 8, with 17 bases in between. Germline V gives CDR1 SQVTM, CDR2 ANQGSEA. CDR3 length equals 13 residues. This CDR3 is CSVDGAPEDEQFF. The CDR3 region has the DNA TGCAGCGTGGACGGAGCCCCTGAGGATGAGCAGTTCTTC.